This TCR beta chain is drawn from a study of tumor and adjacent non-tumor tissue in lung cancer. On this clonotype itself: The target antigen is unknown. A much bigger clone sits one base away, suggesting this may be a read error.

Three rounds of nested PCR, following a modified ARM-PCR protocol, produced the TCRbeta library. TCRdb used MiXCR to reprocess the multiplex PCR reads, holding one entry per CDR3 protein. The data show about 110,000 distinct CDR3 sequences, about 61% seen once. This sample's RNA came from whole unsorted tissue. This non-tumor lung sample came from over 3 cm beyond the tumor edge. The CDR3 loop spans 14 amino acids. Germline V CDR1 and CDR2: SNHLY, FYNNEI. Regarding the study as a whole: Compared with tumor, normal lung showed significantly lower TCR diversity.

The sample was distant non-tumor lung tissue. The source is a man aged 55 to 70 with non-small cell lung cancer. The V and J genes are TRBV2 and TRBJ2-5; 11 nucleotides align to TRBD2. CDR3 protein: CASKGLADRETKYF. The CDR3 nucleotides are TGTGCCAGCAAGGGACTAGCGGATCGAGAGACCAAGTACTTC.